What follows are 31 T cell receptor beta chains derived from one specimen sequenced in a study of CD8 T cells in ankylosing spondylitis. TCRdb re-derived calls from the 5' RACE reads in MiXCR, one entry per CDR3 protein. The repertoire includes some 200,000 distinct CDR3 sequences, roughly 25% of them detected once, and 6.6% sits in the top ten. The sequenced material came from blood, either unsorted or a sorted T cell fraction (not recorded which). Receptors originate from a male donor with ankylosing spondylitis or in good health (not recorded which).

This clonotype has a single count. The chain recombines TRBV7-6 with TRBJ2-7; D might be TRBD1 or TRBD2, each matching 5 bases. There are 12 residues in the CDR3. Germline CDR1 SGHVS, CDR2 FNYEAQ. Trimming took 5 bases from V and 4 from J, leaving 9 bases between them. The CDR3 sequence: CASSTGRYEQYF. As DNA, the CDR3 is TGTGCCAGCAGCACGGGACGGTACGAGCAGTACTTC. Based on the CDR3 plus reference TRBV7-6 and TRBJ2-7, the full variable domain is GAGVSQSPRYKVTKRGQDVALRCDPISGHVSLYWYRQALGQGPEFLTYFNYEAQQDKSGLPNDRFSAERPEGSISTLTIQRTEQRDSAMYRCASSTGRYEQYFGPGTRLTVT.

In its sample, this clonotype was seen many times. The rearrangement joins TRBV12-3 or TRBV12-4 to TRBJ1-5; D gene uncertain. The CDR3 is 15 amino acids. Between the trimmed V and J ends, which lost 3 bases and 5 bases, there was a span of 14 bases. This CDR3 is CASSFREEEYQPQHF. The CDR3 nucleotides are TGTGCCAGCAGTTTTAGGGAAGAGGAATATCAGCCCCAGCATTTT.

This clonotype came up many times. The chain has TRBV15 and TRBJ2-5; TRBD2 agrees at 9 bases. This CDR3 has 18 residues. The V and J ends lost 1 base and 3 bases, in that order; junction bases with no gene match: 12. Germline lookup yields CDR1 LNHNV and CDR2 YYDKDF (reference sequence). The CDR3 nucleotides are TGTGCCACCAGCAGAGGAAGTAGCGGCTCTAGCGGGGAAGAGACCCAGTACTTC. Translated: CATSRGSSGSSGEETQYF. The variable domain in full, completed from reference TRBV15 and TRBJ2-5, reads DAMVIQNPRYQVTQFGKPVTLSCSQTLNHNVMYWYQQKSSQAPKLLFHYYDKDFNNEADTPDNFQSRRPNTSFCFLDIRSPGLGDTAMYLCATSRGSSGSSGEETQYFGPGTRLLVL.

The chain is built from TRBV18 and TRBJ2-7; no clear D. This CDR3 contains 15 residues. V was shortened by 3 bases and J by 6 bases, with 18 bases between the two germline ends. The V gene's germline CDR1 is KGHSH and CDR2 LQKENI. The CDR3 coding sequence is TGTGCCAGCTCACCCATGGCCCAGGCGAGTGGCGAGCAGTACTTC. Residues: CASSPMAQASGEQYF.

This clonotype was seen repeatedly, ten times or more. The chain joins TRBV20-1 to TRBJ1-1, with 8 bases aligning to TRBD1. Germline V gene lookup returns CDR1 DFQATT and CDR2 SNEGSKA (reference sequence). This CDR3 spans 15 amino acids. CDR3 bases: TGCAGGGCCGGACCAGGGGGCTTTGGGAGCACTGAAGCTTTCTTT. Translated, it gives CRAGPGGFGSTEAFF.

This clonotype showed up just a few times. The chain uses TRBV20-1 and TRBJ2-1; 11 bases align to TRBD2. After removal of 2 bases from V and 12 bases from J, the junction contained 18 bases not matched to a gene. Germline CDR1 reads DFQATT; CDR2 reads SNEGSKA (reference sequence). The CDR3 loop spans 17 amino acids. The CDR3 sequence is CSARRPTGLAVATPQFF. Here the CDR3 DNA reads TGCAGTGCTAGACGACCTACGGGACTAGCGGTGGCAACCCCGCAGTTCTTC.

This clonotype has just a few counts. The rearrangement uses TRBV20-1 and TRBJ1-2; TRBD1 agrees at 7 bases. The trim removed 3 bases at V and 6 bases at J, leaving 10 bases unmatched. CDR1 and CDR2 (germline): DFQATT, SNEGSKA (reference sequence). The CDR3 is 14 amino acids. CDR3 loop: CSASSRQGLDGYTF. For the CDR3, the DNA is TGCAGTGCTAGTTCGAGACAGGGCCTCGATGGCTACACCTTC.

This clonotype occurred many times. The CDR3 loop is CSARIRDRVVNYEQYF. The DNA for the CDR3 is TGCAGTGCTAGAATCCGGGACAGGGTGGTGAACTACGAGCAGTACTTC. This sequence joins TRBV20-1 and TRBJ2-7, with 9 bases aligning to TRBD1. The CDR3 totals 16 residues. The junction had 11 bases not matched to a gene; V was cut back by 2 bases and J by 3 bases. Per germline, CDR1 DFQATT and CDR2 SNEGSKA (reference sequence).

The genes are TRBV28 and TRBJ1-2; D not resolved. V lost 6 bases, J lost 4 bases, and 6 bases lay in between. This CDR3 spans 11 amino acids. Germline CDR1 and CDR2: MDHEN and SYDVKM. CDR3 sequence: CASRAPYGYTF. The CDR3 DNA sequence: TGTGCCAGCAGGGCACCCTATGGCTACACCTTC.

This clonotype showed up many times. This chain links TRBV4-1 with TRBJ1-1, with D possibly matching TRBD1 (6 bases). Trimming cost V 10 bases and J 4 bases, with 19 bases left between them. Per the germline V gene, CDR1 is MGHRA and CDR2 is YSYEKL. CDR3 length equals 14 residues. CDR3 coding DNA: TGCGCCACCCAGCGACCAGGGGAAGGCACTGAAGCTTTCTTT. This codes for CATQRPGEGTEAFF.

The rearrangement links TRBV5-1 to TRBJ2-5, with 8 bases aligning to TRBD1. Germline CDR1 reads SGHRS; CDR2 reads YFSETQ. This CDR3 contains 14 residues. J gave up 5 bases and V 3 bases, and 6 bases lay outside the gene matches. The CDR3 sequence is CASSWRTGRETQYF. In DNA form, the CDR3 reads TGCGCCAGCAGCTGGCGGACAGGGCGGGAGACCCAGTACTTC.

This clonotype came up a few times. This sequence joins TRBV20-1 and TRBJ2-3; D is ambiguous. The CDR3 extends over 16 amino acids. V was cut by 6 bases and J by 2 bases, with 21 bases left in between. Germline V CDR1 and CDR2: DFQATT, SNEGSKA (reference sequence). CDR3 region: CSARHWRPIFTDTQYF. The CDR3 DNA sequence: TGCAGTGCCAGGCACTGGAGACCAATCTTCACAGATACGCAGTATTTT.

V usage is TRBV6-5 and J usage is TRBJ2-7; D not resolved. This CDR3 comprises 13 residues. Germline V lookup: CDR1 MNHEY, CDR2 SVGAGI. V was pared by 0 bases and J by 6 bases, with 9 bases between. As DNA, the CDR3 is TGTGCCAGCAGTTACTCGTTGGCAGTCGAGCAGTACTTC. As protein: CASSYSLAVEQYF.

This chain joins TRBV25-1 and TRBJ2-3; 7 bases fit TRBD1. Germline-derived CDR1 and CDR2 are MGHDK and SYGVNS. The CDR3 is 15 residues long. Germline trimming cut 6 bases from V and 6 bases from J; bases unmatched to any gene: 12. CDR3 sequence reads: CASSPPDRDGDTQYF. The CDR3 DNA sequence: TGTGCCAGCAGCCCCCCTGACAGGGATGGGGATACGCAGTATTTT.

This clonotype was recorded many times. V usage is TRBV7-2 and J usage is TRBJ2-7; 7 bases match TRBD2. Trimming removed 2 bases from V and 3 bases from J; junction bases left unmatched: 7. The CDR3 has 15 residues. Germline assignment: CDR1 SGHTA and CDR2 FQGNSA. This chain's CDR3 is CASSLMPSGNYEQYF. As DNA, the CDR3 is TGTGCCAGCAGCTTAATGCCTAGCGGAAACTACGAGCAGTACTTC.

Notes on this clonotype: A much larger clone differs by one base, so this may be a read error. This chain joins TRBV5-5 and TRBJ2-7; D remains unclear. Germline CDR1 reads SGHKS; CDR2 reads YYEKEE (reference sequence). CDR3 length equals 13 residues. CDR3 protein: CASSLSTSSEQYF. DNA for the CDR3: TGTGCCAGCAGCTTGTCCACTTCCTCCGAGCAGTACTTC. The complete variable domain, with remaining parts taken from reference TRBV5-5 and TRBJ2-7, reads DAGVTQSPTHLIKTRGQQVTLRCSPISGHKSVSWYQQVLGQGPQFIFQYYEKEERGRGNFPDRFSARQFPNYSSELNVNALLLGDSALYLCASSLSTSSEQYFGPGTRLTVT.

There are many counts of this clonotype. The DNA of the CDR3 is TGTGCCAGTAGCTCCAAGAGGAACACTGAAGCTTTCTTT. Translation gives CASSSKRNTEAFF. The V call is TRBV19, the J call TRBJ1-1; no reliable D call. CDR1 LNHDA and CDR2 SQIVND come from the germline V gene (reference sequence). The CDR3 length is 13 residues. Trimming removed 6 bases at V and 1 base at J, with 9 bases between.

This clonotype came up many times. This rearrangement joins TRBV5-1 to TRBJ2-1, with TRBD2 matching over 11 bases. CDR1 and CDR2 (germline): SGHRS, YFSETQ. V lost 1 base, J lost 6 bases, and 0 bases stayed unmatched. The CDR3 is 14 amino acids. The DNA of the CDR3 is TGCGCCAGCAGCTTGACTAGCGGGAGCAATGAGCAGTTCTTC. Amino acids: CASSLTSGSNEQFF.

In regard to this clonotype: A much larger clonotype is one base distant, so this may be a read error. The CDR3 here is CSAGTGGAEETQNF. The CDR3 DNA is TGCAGCGCGGGAACGGGCGGAGCGGAAGAGACCCAGAACTTC. The chain employs TRBV29-1 and TRBJ2-5; a possible D gene is TRBD2 (5 bases). The CDR3 runs 14 residues. Germline assignment: CDR1 SQVTM and CDR2 ANQGSEA.

This clonotype has just a few counts. The CDR3 protein is CSVGRTSGSYEQYF. The CDR3 nucleotides are TGCAGTGTGGGTAGGACTAGCGGTTCCTACGAGCAGTACTTC. The chain has TRBV20-1 and TRBJ2-7; 10 positions match TRBD2. Germline CDR1 is DFQATT and CDR2 is SNEGSKA (reference sequence). J gave up 1 base and V 7 bases, and 7 bases lay outside the gene matches. This CDR3 spans 14 amino acids.

Many counts were recorded for this clonotype. V usage is TRBV5-1 and J usage is TRBJ1-6, with D possibly being TRBD1 (6 bases). Germline loops: CDR1 SGHRS, CDR2 YFSETQ. Trimming left V 0 bases short and J 7 bases short, with 11 bases between. The CDR3 covers 15 residues. The CDR3 sequence is CASSLAQGRNSPLHF. In DNA, the CDR3 is TGCGCCAGCAGCTTGGCGCAGGGGCGGAATTCACCCCTCCACTTT.

This clonotype showed up just a few times. CDR3 DNA: TGTGCCAGCAGCCCCCGGGGGCCGACCACCGGGGAGCTGTTTTTT. Its translation: CASSPRGPTTGELFF. V usage is TRBV5-5 and J usage is TRBJ2-2; the D call may be TRBD1 or TRBD2 (6 bases each). V was cut by 4 bases and J by 4 bases, with 14 bases left in between. The CDR3 runs 15 residues. Germline values: CDR1 SGHKS, CDR2 YYEKEE (reference sequence).

This clonotype was counted at least ten times. The V and J genes are TRBV4-1 and TRBJ2-2; a possible D gene is TRBD1 (6 bases). Germline V lookup: CDR1 MGHRA, CDR2 YSYEKL. Trimming shortened V by 4 bases and J by 0 bases, and 12 bases separated the two germline ends. The CDR3 totals 16 residues. The CDR3 region is CASSPSGQSNTGELFF. The CDR3 nucleotides are TGCGCCAGCAGCCCCTCTGGACAGTCGAACACCGGGGAGCTGTTTTTT.

The chain couples TRBV6-1 to TRBJ2-5; 7 nucleotides match TRBD2. V shed 4 bases and J 8 bases; nucleotides not matched to a gene: 10. Germline V CDR1 and CDR2: MNHNS, SASEGT. CDR3 size: 14 residues. CDR3 nucleotides: TGTGCCAGCAGTGCCGGGACTAAACATAACACCCAGTACTTC. Translating gives CASSAGTKHNTQYF.

The chain couples TRBV6-2 or TRBV6-3 to TRBJ2-1; 9 positions agree with TRBD2. J gave up 3 bases and V 5 bases, and 8 bases lay outside the gene matches. The CDR3 is 16 amino acids. From germline, CDR1 is MNHEY and CDR2 SVGEGT. CDR3 coding DNA: TGTGCCAGCAGTCACTGGACTAGCGAGAACTACAATGAGCAGTTCTTC. Its protein is CASSHWTSENYNEQFF.

The genes are TRBV28 and TRBJ1-2, with D unresolved. Germline values: CDR1 MDHEN, CDR2 SYDVKM. The CDR3 totals 14 residues. V gave up 7 bases and J gave up 2 bases, with 14 bases separating them. The CDR3 DNA reads as TGTGCCAGCAATACCCCATCCTTAAACTATGGCTACACCTTC. It is translated as CASNTPSLNYGYTF.

This clonotype was seen only a few times. The rearrangement links TRBV20-1 to TRBJ1-4, with a tentative D call TRBD1 (6 bases). V was pared by 1 base and J by 8 bases, with 14 bases between. The germline gives CDR1 DFQATT, CDR2 SNEGSKA (reference sequence). The CDR3 spans 14 residues. CDR3: CSARATGPREKLFF. The CDR3 bases are TGCAGTGCTAGAGCAACAGGGCCACGAGAAAAACTGTTTTTT.

This clonotype occurred once. The CDR3 nucleotides are TGTGCCAGCAGCCGGGCCACGAACGCCTACGAGCAGTACTTC. Translating gives CASSRATNAYEQYF. The chain joins TRBV6-1 to TRBJ2-7; D unclear. Germline V gene data show CDR1 as MNHNS and CDR2 as SASEGT. The CDR3 extends over 14 amino acids. The V end was cut by 6 bases, the J end by 2 bases, with 14 bases between.

This clonotype was recorded many times. V and J are TRBV2 and TRBJ1-5, with D unclear. The CDR3 has 13 residues. The germline V gene has CDR1 SNHLY and CDR2 FYNNEI. The V gene lost 6 bases and the J gene lost 5 bases, with 11 bases spanning the gap. CDR3 in amino acids: CASRTSNHQPQHF. The CDR3, as DNA: TGTGCCAGCAGGACCTCGAACCATCAGCCCCAGCATTTT.

This clonotype was seen many times. The CDR3 DNA reads as TGCGCCAGCAGCCAGATGGGTGTAGGGGGCGGGGAGACCCAGTACTTC. The encoded protein is CASSQMGVGGGETQYF. The V and J genes are TRBV4-1 and TRBJ2-5, with 7 bases that match TRBD1. V shed 3 bases and J 5 bases; nucleotides not matched to a gene: 12. CDR1 and CDR2 from the germline V gene are MGHRA and YSYEKL. CDR3 size: 16 residues.

This clonotype was observed a few times. The V gene is TRBV20-1, the J gene TRBJ2-7, with D uncertain. V was cut by 0 bases and J by 0 bases, with 12 bases left in between. Germline assignment: CDR1 DFQATT and CDR2 SNEGSKA (reference sequence). This CDR3 comprises 15 residues. This CDR3 reads CSARDHYRHSYEQYF. CDR3 nucleotides: TGCAGTGCTAGAGACCACTACCGACACTCCTACGAGCAGTACTTC.